These 2 T cell receptor beta chains were all obtained from the same sample, sequenced in a study of blood T cell repertoires in COVID-19. Clones were sequenced by immunoSEQ multiplex PCR, and TCRdb holds only the in-frame ones, with some missing. The sample contains 190,000 or so clones, approximately 79% of which appear only once. Specimen: peripheral blood. The receptors were sampled from a man aged 45-65 years who had recovered from COVID-19.

The V call is TRBV4-1, the J call TRBJ1-1; D unresolved. V was shortened by 0 bases and J by 3 bases, with 8 bases between the two germline ends. CDR1 is MGHRA, CDR2 YSYEKL, per germline. This CDR3 has 14 residues. The CDR3 region has the DNA TGCGCCAGCAGCCAAGATCCACAGTACACTGAAGCTTTCTTT. Its translation: CASSQDPQYTEAFF.

J is TRBJ1-5 and V is TRBV18; 10 nucleotides match TRBD1. CDR3 length: 15 amino acids. V shed 3 bases, J shed 6 bases, and the junction held 5 bases outside the gene matches. The germline gives CDR1 KGHSH, CDR2 LQKENI. CDR3 loop: CASSPGTGEGQPQHF. In DNA form, the CDR3 reads TGTGCCAGCTCACCTGGGACAGGGGAAGGTCAGCCCCAGCATTTT. Looking up the rest from reference TRBV18 and TRBJ1-5 gives the full variable domain: NAGVMQNPRHLVRRRGQEARLRCSPMKGHSHVYWYRQLPEEGLKFMVYLQKENIIDESGMPKERFSAEFPKEGPSILRIQQVVRGDSAAYFCASSPGTGEGQPQHFGDGTRLSIL.